These 27 T cell receptor beta chains were all obtained from the same sample, sequenced in a study of CD8+ T cells in alopecia areata. Once RNA had been extracted, it was reverse transcribed into cDNA to act as the sequencing template. Clones were read by immunoSEQ multiplex PCR, and TCRdb kept only the in-frame ones, dropping some. The sample yields 130,000 to 150,000 clones, approximately 50% seen once. Sample: CD4+ T cells sorted from blood, taken at week 0. These receptors all stem from a human donor with alopecia areata.

About this clone itself: A much more abundant neighbour one base away suggests this may be a read error. This sequence joins TRBV25-1 and TRBJ1-1; D remains ambiguous. CDR3 length equals 13 residues. CDR1 and CDR2 from the germline V gene are MGHDK and SYGVNS. Trimming cost V 4 bases and J 0 bases, with 6 bases left between them. The CDR3 region has the DNA TGTGCCAGCAGTGGGACCTTGAACACTGAAGCTTTCTTT. Translation gives CASSGTLNTEAFF.

The chain uses TRBV27 and TRBJ2-7; 7 nucleotides match TRBD2. Germline loops: CDR1 MNHEY, CDR2 SMNVEV (reference sequence). The CDR3 length is 15 residues. The trim removed 5 bases at V and 2 bases at J, leaving 9 bases unmatched. CDR3 bases: TGTGCCAGCAGTCAGAAAGCGGGATCGACCTACGAGCAGTACTTC. As protein: CASSQKAGSTYEQYF.

V usage is TRBV29-1 and J usage is TRBJ2-6; D is unclear. The V end lost 5 bases, the J end lost 0 bases, and 8 bases lay between the germline ends. Germline V gene lookup returns CDR1 SQVTM and CDR2 ANQGSEA. The CDR3 runs to 14 residues. The CDR3 DNA sequence: TGCAGCGTTTCGCAACCCTCTGGGGCCAACGTCCTGACTTTC. Encoded protein: CSVSQPSGANVLTF.

The V call is TRBV30, the J call TRBJ1-3, with TRBD1 as a possible D gene (5 bases). The V gene's germline CDR1 is GTSNPN and CDR2 SVGIG (reference sequence). V was clipped by 4 bases and J by 4 bases, with 8 bases between them. The CDR3 extends over 12 amino acids. The CDR3 DNA reads TGTGCCTGGACAGGGACGGGAAACACCATATATTTT. It encodes CAWTGTGNTIYF.

The chain employs TRBV2 and TRBJ2-1, with D possibly TRBD1 on 5 matching bases. This CDR3 comprises 12 residues. From germline, CDR1 is SNHLY and CDR2 FYNNEI. V was pared by 7 bases and J by 12 bases, with 16 bases between. The CDR3 here is CASTGITSGQFF. In DNA, the CDR3 is TGTGCCAGCACAGGGATTACCTCCGGGCAGTTCTTC. Together with reference TRBV2 and TRBJ2-1, the CDR3 gives the full variable domain: EPEVTQTPSHQVTQMGQEVILRCVPISNHLYFYWYRQILGQKVEFLVSFYNNEISEKSEIFDDQFSVERPDGSNFTLKIRSTKLEDSAMYFCASTGITSGQFFGPGTRLTVL.

The V and J genes are TRBV30 and TRBJ2-3; 11 bases align to TRBD1. Trimming took 3 bases from V and 6 from J; bases not matched to a gene: 14. The CDR3 has 17 residues. Germline CDR1 and CDR2: GTSNPN and SVGIG (reference sequence). The CDR3 loop reads CAWSAGSGTGGGDTQYF. The CDR3 DNA sequence: TGTGCCTGGAGCGCCGGCTCGGGGACAGGGGGAGGGGATACGCAGTATTTT.

The chain is built from TRBV6-1 and TRBJ2-2, with TRBD1 matching 7 bases. This CDR3 contains 15 residues. Germline V lookup: CDR1 MNHNS, CDR2 SASEGT. V lost 6 bases, J lost 3 bases, and 7 bases stayed unmatched. CDR3 sequence reads: CASRGPGGHTGELFF. CDR3 nucleotide sequence: TGTGCCAGCAGGGGACCAGGGGGTCACACCGGGGAGCTGTTTTTT.

In this sample, this clone turned up once. The chain is built from TRBV5-1 and TRBJ2-7; D perhaps matches TRBD1 (6 bases). The germline gives CDR1 SGHRS, CDR2 YFSETQ. This CDR3 has 14 residues. The ends were cut back, 4 bases at V and 3 bases at J, with 14 bases in the middle. CDR3 amino acids: CASSTTQGGYEQYF. The CDR3 DNA follows: TGCGCCAGCAGCACTACACAAGGGGGCTACGAGCAGTACTTC.

The J gene is TRBJ2-3, the V gene TRBV28, with 7 positions matching TRBD1. The CDR3 loop spans 14 amino acids. J was trimmed by 3 bases and V by 2 bases; bases with no gene match: 2. CDR1 MDHEN and CDR2 SYDVKM come from the germline V gene. The CDR3 region is CASSLTGVTDTQYF. DNA for the CDR3: TGTGCCAGCAGTTTAACAGGGGTGACAGATACGCAGTATTTT.

V and J are TRBV7-2 and TRBJ2-7, with 7 bases aligning to TRBD2. Trimming removed 6 bases from V and 3 bases from J; junction bases left unmatched: 11. CDR1 is SGHTA, CDR2 FQGNSA, per germline. CDR3 size: 15 residues. The CDR3 loop is CASRGRDSTFYEQYF. In nucleotides, the CDR3 is TGTGCCAGCAGAGGGAGGGACTCGACGTTCTACGAGCAGTACTTC.

The rearrangement joins TRBV7-8 to TRBJ2-7; D tentatively reads TRBD1 or TRBD2 (6 bases each). Trimming took off 5 bases at V and 6 bases at J, with 20 bases between the two ends. The CDR3 loop spans 15 amino acids. Germline CDR1 is SGHVS and CDR2 is FQNEAQ. Written as DNA, the CDR3 is TGTGCCAGCAGCCCCAGGGCGGGACGGGGGCGCGAGCAGTACTTC. Its protein is CASSPRAGRGREQYF.

Only a few counts were recorded for this clone. The chain couples TRBV5-1 to TRBJ2-5; 8 nucleotides agree with TRBD1. CDR1 SGHRS and CDR2 YFSETQ come from the germline V gene. V lost 0 bases, J lost 6 bases, and 10 bases stayed unmatched. The CDR3 extends over 16 amino acids. The CDR3, as DNA: TGCGCCAGCAGCTTGGAGGCTGTGGGCAGGGGGCAGACCCAGTACTTC. Its translation: CASSLEAVGRGQTQYF.

The V call is TRBV10-3, the J call TRBJ1-5; D may be TRBD1 (5 bases). The V gene's germline CDR1 is ENHRY and CDR2 SYGVKD. The CDR3 is 14 amino acids. The V and J ends lost 0 bases and 6 bases respectively, with 9 bases between them. Written as DNA, the CDR3 is TGTGCCATCAGTGAGTCGGGGCAATCTCAGCCCCAGCATTTT. Translating it yields CAISESGQSQPQHF.

V and J are TRBV6-1 and TRBJ2-4, with 9 bases aligning to TRBD2. Germline assignment: CDR1 MNHNS and CDR2 SASEGT. The CDR3 spans 14 residues. V gave up 5 bases and J gave up 10 bases; unmatched junction bases: 9. This CDR3 is CASSFKREALIQYF. CDR3 bases: TGTGCCAGCAGTTTCAAGCGGGAGGCTCTAATTCAGTACTTC.

The V gene is TRBV6-5, the J gene TRBJ2-7; no clear D. Germline V gives CDR1 MNHEY, CDR2 SVGAGI. The CDR3 has 14 residues. Trimming took 7 bases from V and 2 from J, leaving 15 bases between them. CDR3 loop: CASTELTPPYEQYF. CDR3 coding DNA: TGTGCCAGCACCGAACTAACACCCCCCTACGAGCAGTACTTC.

This clone occurred a few times. The gene calls are TRBV7-2 and TRBJ1-3; D remains ambiguous. The CDR3 contains 14 residues. Per germline, CDR1 SGHTA and CDR2 FQGNSA. V was pared by 4 bases and J by 4 bases, with 11 bases between. The CDR3 here is CASSSATIGNTIYF. The DNA of the CDR3 is TGTGCCAGCAGCTCGGCCACCATCGGAAACACCATATATTTT.

CDR3 DNA sequence: TGTGCCAGCTCACAGCGGAGCAAGGACCAAGAGACCCAGTACTTC. Translation gives CASSQRSKDQETQYF. The genes are TRBV18 and TRBJ2-5; possible D gene TRBD2, 5 bases. The CDR3 consists of 15 residues. V dropped 4 bases and J dropped 0 bases, with 12 bases sitting between them. CDR1 KGHSH and CDR2 LQKENI come from the germline V gene.

The V call is TRBV9, the J call TRBJ1-5, with D possibly TRBD1 on 5 matching bases. V was trimmed by 4 bases and J by 1 base, leaving 12 bases between them. CDR3 length: 15 residues. Looked up from germline, CDR1 is SGDLS and CDR2 is YYNGEE. The CDR3 DNA sequence: TGTGCCAGCAGCTCCCACCCAGGGAGCAATCAGCCCCAGCATTTT. Protein: CASSSHPGSNQPQHF.

V usage is TRBV7-9 and J usage is TRBJ1-2; D call uncertain. Trimming stripped 4 bases from V and 2 bases from J, with 11 bases between. In germline, CDR1 is SEHNR, CDR2 FQNEAQ (reference sequence). There are 14 residues in the CDR3. The CDR3, as DNA: TGTGCCAGCAGCTCTTTCCGAGGGAACTATGGCTACACCTTC. It specifies CASSSFRGNYGYTF.

The chain carries TRBV5-4 and TRBJ2-7; TRBD2 matches at 9 bases. Germline values: CDR1 SGHNT, CDR2 YYREEE (reference sequence). The CDR3 covers 16 residues. After removal of 8 bases from V and 4 bases from J, the junction contained 16 bases not matched to a gene. This CDR3 is CASAPTAGLATYEQYF. The CDR3 coding sequence is TGTGCCAGTGCTCCCACCGCCGGACTAGCGACATACGAGCAGTACTTC.

The rearrangement links TRBV23-1 to TRBJ2-3; 9 bases map to TRBD1. TRBV23-1 is given ORF status, its function remaining uncertain. The J segment lost 4 bases and the V segment lost 0 bases, leaving 8 bases of the junction unmatched. The CDR3 extends over 17 amino acids. The CDR3, as DNA: TGCGCCAGCAGTCAATCGCCCCCGGGACAGGGCGCAGATACGCAGTATTTT. Amino acids: CASSQSPPGQGADTQYF.

In this sample, this clone turned up a few times. This chain links TRBV5-1 with TRBJ2-7; tentative D call: TRBD1 (5 bases). The CDR3 length is 15 residues. CDR1 is SGHRS, CDR2 YFSETQ, per germline. The V and J ends lost 4 bases and 5 bases respectively, with 19 bases between them. Here the CDR3 DNA reads TGCGCCAGCAGCCACACCCCCCAGGGTGGTAACGAGCAGTACTTC. This sequence encodes CASSHTPQGGNEQYF.

The chain joins TRBV10-3 to TRBJ1-1; D not resolved. Germline V gene lookup returns CDR1 ENHRY and CDR2 SYGVKD. V lost 8 bases and J lost 1, with 5 bases in between. The CDR3 length is 11 residues. The CDR3: CAIRWNTEAFF. CDR3 nucleotides: TGTGCCATCCGATGGAACACTGAAGCTTTCTTT.

In its sample, this clone was seen a few times. The V call is TRBV29-1, the J call TRBJ1-4; 8 nucleotides align to TRBD1. With V trimmed by 5 bases and J by 8 bases, 7 bases remained unmatched. The CDR3 has 13 amino acids. In germline, CDR1 is SQVTM, CDR2 ANQGSEA. The CDR3 loop is CSVYGQGGEKLFF. CDR3 in DNA: TGCAGCGTTTACGGACAGGGTGGGGAAAAACTGTTTTTT.

This chain connects TRBV18 to TRBJ2-7; D unclear. This CDR3 is built from 13 residues. Trimming took off 3 bases at V and 4 bases at J, with 10 bases between the two ends. Looked up from germline, CDR1 is KGHSH and CDR2 is LQKENI. The CDR3 sequence: CASSPGNGYEQYF. For the CDR3, the DNA is TGTGCCAGCTCACCGGGAAATGGGTACGAGCAGTACTTC. The full variable domain, in which reference TRBV18 and TRBJ2-7 provide the parts outside the CDR3, is NAGVMQNPRHLVRRRGQEARLRCSPMKGHSHVYWYRQLPEEGLKFMVYLQKENIIDESGMPKERFSAEFPKEGPSILRIQQVVRGDSAAYFCASSPGNGYEQYFGPGTRLTVT.

CDR3 sequence reads: CASSGRWGTEAFF. The CDR3 DNA is TGCGCCAGCAGCGGGAGATGGGGCACTGAAGCTTTCTTT. This chain joins TRBV5-1 and TRBJ1-1; no firm D call. Germline V gene data show CDR1 as SGHRS and CDR2 as YFSETQ. The CDR3 loop spans 13 amino acids. With 4 bases removed from V and 4 bases from J, the gap between germline ends came to 11 bases.

This clone was counted a few times. This sequence joins TRBV7-2 and TRBJ2-7; 7 bases map to TRBD1. The CDR3 is 13 amino acids. The trim removed 8 bases at V and 4 bases at J, leaving 8 bases unmatched. In germline, CDR1 is SGHTA, CDR2 FQGNSA. The CDR3 region has the DNA TGTGCCAGCGGCCTTAGCAGGGGGTACGAGCAGTACTTC. Translating gives CASGLSRGYEQYF.